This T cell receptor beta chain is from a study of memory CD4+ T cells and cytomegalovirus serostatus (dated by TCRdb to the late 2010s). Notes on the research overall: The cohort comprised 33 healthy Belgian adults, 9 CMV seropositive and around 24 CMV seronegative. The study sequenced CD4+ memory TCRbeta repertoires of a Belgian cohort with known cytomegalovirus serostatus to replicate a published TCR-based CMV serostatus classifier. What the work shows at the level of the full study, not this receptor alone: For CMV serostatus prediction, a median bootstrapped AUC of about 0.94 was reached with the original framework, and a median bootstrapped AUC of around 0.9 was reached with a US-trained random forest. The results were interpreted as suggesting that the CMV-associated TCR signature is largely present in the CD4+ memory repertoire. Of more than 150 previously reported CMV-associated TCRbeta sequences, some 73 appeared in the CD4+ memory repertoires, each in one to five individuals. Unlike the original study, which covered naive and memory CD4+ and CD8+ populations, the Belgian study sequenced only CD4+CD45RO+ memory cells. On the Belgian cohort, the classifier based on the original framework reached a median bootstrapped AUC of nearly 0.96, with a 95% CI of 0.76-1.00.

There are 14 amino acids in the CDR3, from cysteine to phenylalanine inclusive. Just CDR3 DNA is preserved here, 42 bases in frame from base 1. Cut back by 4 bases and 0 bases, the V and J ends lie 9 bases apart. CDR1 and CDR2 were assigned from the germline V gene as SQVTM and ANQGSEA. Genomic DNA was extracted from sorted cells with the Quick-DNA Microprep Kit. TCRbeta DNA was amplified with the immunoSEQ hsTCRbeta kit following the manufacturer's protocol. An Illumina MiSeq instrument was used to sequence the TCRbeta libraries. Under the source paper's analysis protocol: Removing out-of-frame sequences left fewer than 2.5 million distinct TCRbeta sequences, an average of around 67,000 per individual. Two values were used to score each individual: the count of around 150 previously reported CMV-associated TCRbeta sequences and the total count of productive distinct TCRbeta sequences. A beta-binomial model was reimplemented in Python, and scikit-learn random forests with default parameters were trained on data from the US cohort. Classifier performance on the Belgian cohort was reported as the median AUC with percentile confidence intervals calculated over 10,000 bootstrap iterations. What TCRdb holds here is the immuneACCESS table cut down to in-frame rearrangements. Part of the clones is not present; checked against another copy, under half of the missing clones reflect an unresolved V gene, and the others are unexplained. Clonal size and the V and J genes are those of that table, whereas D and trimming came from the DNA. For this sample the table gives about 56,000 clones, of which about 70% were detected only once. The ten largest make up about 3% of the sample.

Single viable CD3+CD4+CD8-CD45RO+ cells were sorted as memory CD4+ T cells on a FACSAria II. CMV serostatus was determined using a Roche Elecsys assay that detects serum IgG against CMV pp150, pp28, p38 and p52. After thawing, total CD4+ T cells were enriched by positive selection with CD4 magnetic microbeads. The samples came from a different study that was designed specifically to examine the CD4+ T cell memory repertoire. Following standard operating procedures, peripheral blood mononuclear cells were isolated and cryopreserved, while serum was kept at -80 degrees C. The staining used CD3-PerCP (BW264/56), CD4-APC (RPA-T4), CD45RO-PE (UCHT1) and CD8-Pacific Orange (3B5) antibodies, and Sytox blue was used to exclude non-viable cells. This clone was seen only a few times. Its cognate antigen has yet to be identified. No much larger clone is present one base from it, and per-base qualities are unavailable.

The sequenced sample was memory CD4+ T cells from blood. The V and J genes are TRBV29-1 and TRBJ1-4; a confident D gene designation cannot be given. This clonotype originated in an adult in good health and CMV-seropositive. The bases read TGCAGCGTTGTTATCGGTGCAACTAATGAAAAACTGTTTTTT. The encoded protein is CSVVIGATNEKLFF. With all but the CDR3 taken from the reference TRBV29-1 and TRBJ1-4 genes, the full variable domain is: SAVISQKPSRDICQRGTSLTIQCQVDSQVTMMFWYRQQPGQSLTLIATANQGSEATYESGFVIDKFPISRPNLTFSTLTVSNMSPEDSSIYLCSVVIGATNEKLFFGSGTQLSVL.